This is a list of T cell receptor beta chains from one sample in a study of cytomegalovirus exposure and HLA in healthy donors. Only in-frame clones appear in the TCRdb table, and some are missing; sequencing was by immunoSEQ multiplex PCR. The sample consists of roughly 130,000 clones, 74% of them appearing once. Sequencing used PBMCs. Every receptor here comes from a woman aged 45-65 years in good health and CMV-seropositive. Both conserved end residues are part of each CDR3. A D gene is named only where the DNA matches it firmly. Not every row has a clone size; where given, it reads once, few, many or a size class.

clone_size	d_call	v_call	j_call	cdr3_aa	cdr3_nt
.	.	TRBV11-3	TRBJ1-6	CASSASGRGSFSPLHF	TGTGCCAGCAGCGCCAGCGGCAGGGGCTCATTTTCACCCCTCCACTTT
.	TRBD1	TRBV25-1	TRBJ1-2	CASSEHRGRSWGYTF	TGTGCCAGCAGTGAACACAGGGGCAGGTCCTGGGGCTACACCTTC
.	TRBD2	TRBV4-1	TRBJ2-2	CASSQVRGGGAIGELFF	TGCGCCAGCAGCCAAGTGAGAGGCGGGGGGGCCATCGGGGAGCTGTTTTTT
.	TRBD1	TRBV7-9	TRBJ2-2	CASSSGTGDTGELFF	TGTGCCAGCAGCTCCGGGACAGGGGACACCGGGGAGCTGTTTTTT
.	TRBD1	TRBV4-1	TRBJ2-2	CASSLTQSLNRDRDPGELFF	TGCGCCAGCAGCCTCACCCAATCCCTTAACCGGGACAGGGATCCCGGGGAGCTGTTTTTT
.	TRBD1	TRBV12-5	TRBJ1-5	CASGLPPGQGKRQPQHF	TGTGCTAGTGGTTTGCCCCCGGGACAGGGGAAGAGGCAGCCCCAGCATTTT
few	.	TRBV27	TRBJ2-3	CASSLSEALAQYF	TGTGCCAGCAGTTTATCTGAAGCACTGGCGCAGTATTTT
.	.	TRBV6-5	TRBJ2-3	CASRERYTDTQYF	TGTGCCAGCAGAGAGCGATACACAGATACGCAGTATTTT
.	.	TRBV6-5	TRBJ1-2	CATLGGLGGGYTF	TGTGCCACCTTAGGAGGCCTGGGGGGTGGCTACACCTTC
.	.	TRBV13	TRBJ1-2	CASSQRGLLGYTF	TGTGCCAGCAGCCAACGAGGGTTACTAGGCTACACCTTC
.	.	TRBV11-2	TRBJ1-1	CASSLGRGPCEAFF	TGTGCCAGCAGTCTCGGCAGGGGTCCTTGTGAAGCTTTCTTT
.	TRBD1	TRBV7-2	TRBJ1-1	CASSLEAGGLSEAFF	TGTGCCAGCAGCTTAGAGGCAGGGGGCTTGTCTGAAGCTTTCTTT
.	.	TRBV29-1	TRBJ2-5	CSGAQKQETQYF	TGCAGCGGTGCCCAGAAGCAAGAGACCCAGTACTTC
.	TRBD2	TRBV30	TRBJ2-5	CAWSLGLADETQYF	TGTGCCTGGAGTTTGGGACTAGCGGACGAGACCCAGTACTTC